One and the same sample provided the 21 T cell receptor beta chains below, sequenced in a study of cytomegalovirus exposure and HLA in healthy donors. With 60 Vbeta and 13 Jbeta primers, the PCR was carried out. The table came from immunoSEQ multiplex PCR; TCRdb's copy has only in-frame clones and leaves some out. The sample has around 150,000 clones, approximately 81% seen once. Sequenced sample: PBMCs. All receptors come from a boy aged 2-15 years in good health and CMV-seronegative.

This clone showed up just once. The chain combines TRBV28 with TRBJ1-5; 7 bases agree with TRBD1. Germline V lookup: CDR1 MDHEN, CDR2 SYDVKM. CDR3 length: 15 residues. The trim removed 1 base at V and 4 bases at J, leaving 4 bases unmatched. CDR3 nucleotides: TGTGCCAGCAGTTTATCAGGGGGATGGAATCAGCCCCAGCATTTT. This encodes CASSLSGGWNQPQHF.

The chain links TRBV15 to TRBJ2-3; 11 bases line up with TRBD1. Germline CDR1 reads LNHNV; CDR2 reads YYDKDF (reference sequence). The junction had 4 bases not matched to a gene; V was cut back by 0 bases and J by 5 bases. The CDR3 is made up of 16 amino acids. CDR3 sequence (DNA): TGTGCCACCAGCAGAGACCCGGACAGGGGGCTAGATACGCAGTATTTT. Translation: CATSRDPDRGLDTQYF.

The J gene is TRBJ1-5, the V gene TRBV2; D call uncertain. CDR1 is SNHLY, CDR2 FYNNEI, per germline. The length of the CDR3 is 13 residues. The V end lost 6 bases, the J end lost 5 bases, and 11 bases lay between the germline ends. The CDR3 bases are TGTGCCAGCAGGAGAGAGAGTGATCAGCCCCAGCATTTT. Protein: CASRRESDQPQHF. The whole variable domain, filled in from reference TRBV2 and TRBJ1-5, reads EPEVTQTPSHQVTQMGQEVILRCVPISNHLYFYWYRQILGQKVEFLVSFYNNEISEKSEIFDDQFSVERPDGSNFTLKIRSTKLEDSAMYFCASRRESDQPQHFGDGTRLSIL.

As for this clone: This specimen includes other DNA sequences encoding the same CDR3. The gene calls are TRBV7-8 and TRBJ2-3, with a weak D call TRBD2 (6 bases). Germline V gene sequence: CDR1 SGHVS, CDR2 FQNEAQ. The CDR3 sequence is 16 residues long. V gave up 2 bases and J gave up 0 bases, with 12 bases separating them. CDR3 bases: TGTGCCAGCAGCTTACTTAGCGGTACTAGCACAGATACGCAGTATTTT. Its translation: CASSLLSGTSTDTQYF.

As DNA, the CDR3 is TGTGCCATCAGTGAGCCGGCTCAAGGGACAAGCACAGATACGCAGTATTTT. Translation gives CAISEPAQGTSTDTQYF. The chain joins TRBV10-3 to TRBJ2-3; perhaps TRBD1 as D (6 bases). The CDR3 has 17 residues. Germline V CDR1 and CDR2: ENHRY, SYGVKD. Trimming cost V 2 bases and J 0 bases, with 15 bases left between them.

A remark on this clone: Mismatch with germline at one junction end may stem from a read error. This chain connects TRBV7-9 to TRBJ2-7; D may match TRBD1 or TRBD2 (6 bases each). Germline CDR1 reads SEHNR; CDR2 reads FQNEAQ (reference sequence). CDR3 size: 14 residues. DNA for the CDR3: TGTTCCAGCAGCTTAGGAGGGGGACGCTACGAGCAGTACTTC. It translates to CSSSLGGGRYEQYF.

The chain combines TRBV5-5 with TRBJ2-7, with 7 bases matching TRBD1. The germline V gene encodes CDR1 SGHKS and CDR2 YYEKEE (reference sequence). The CDR3 runs to 13 residues. V was clipped by 4 bases and J by 7 bases; unmatched bases: 8. CDR3 residues: CASSTWTGWEQYF. The CDR3 DNA sequence: TGTGCCAGCAGCACCTGGACAGGTTGGGAGCAGTACTTC.

The rearrangement uses TRBV9 and TRBJ1-6; unclear D gene. Trimming cost V 0 bases and J 4 bases, with 14 bases left between them. The germline V gene has CDR1 SGDLS and CDR2 YYNGEE. The CDR3 is 17 residues long. For the CDR3, the DNA is TGTGCCAGCAGCGTAGACGTAGCTCCTTCGTATAATTCACCCCTCCACTTT. Its protein is CASSVDVAPSYNSPLHF.

CDR3 region: CATQNQVAGDSVNEQFF. The CDR3 DNA follows: TGTGCCACCCAGAACCAAGTAGCGGGAGATTCGGTTAATGAGCAGTTCTTC. V gene TRBV10-3 combines with J gene TRBJ2-1, with 9 bases fitting TRBD2. This CDR3 contains 17 residues. Trimming at V came to 10 bases and at J to 7 bases, leaving 20 bases not matched to a gene. Germline V lookup: CDR1 ENHRY, CDR2 SYGVKD.

The table lists this clone with a few counts. The chain carries TRBV5-4 and TRBJ1-1, with D perhaps matching TRBD1 (6 bases). The CDR3 is 16 residues long. The germline CDR1 and CDR2 sequences are SGHNT and YYREEE (reference sequence). Trimming stripped 4 bases from V and 5 bases from J, with 21 bases between. The CDR3 protein is CASSGKQGVLGTEAFF. CDR3 nucleotide sequence: TGTGCCAGCAGCGGGAAACAGGGTGTGCTGGGAACTGAAGCTTTCTTT.

The chain employs TRBV5-6 and TRBJ1-4; possible D gene TRBD1, 5 bases. The CDR3 contains 15 residues. V dropped 4 bases and J dropped 1 base, with 11 bases sitting between them. Germline V gene lookup returns CDR1 SGHDT and CDR2 YYEEEE. In DNA, the CDR3 is TGTGCCAGCAGCCCGGGGGGGAGAACTAATGAAAAACTGTTTTTT. Translation gives CASSPGGRTNEKLFF.

This CDR3 reads CASSDGTATYEKLFF. CDR3 bases: TGTGCCAGCAGCGACGGGACAGCTACTTATGAAAAACTGTTTTTT. The chain links TRBV5-6 to TRBJ1-4; 7 positions agree with TRBD1. The CDR3 consists of 15 residues. Germline-derived CDR1 and CDR2 are SGHDT and YYEEEE. The ends lost 4 bases at V and 6 bases at J; junction bases unmatched: 9.

The rearrangement joins TRBV5-1 to TRBJ1-1; weak D call: TRBD1 (5 bases). CDR1 and CDR2 from the germline V gene are SGHRS and YFSETQ. This CDR3 is built from 15 residues. The V end lost 0 bases, the J end lost 8 bases, and 17 bases lay between the germline ends. CDR3 sequence reads: CASSLVGGSGREAFF. The CDR3 nucleotides are TGCGCCAGCAGCTTGGTGGGGGGTTCGGGTCGGGAAGCTTTCTTT. Full variable domain (remainder filled in from reference TRBV5-1 and TRBJ1-1): KAGVTQTPRYLIKTRGQQVTLSCSPISGHRSVSWYQQTPGQGLQFLFEYFSETQRNKGNFPGRFSGRQFSNSRSEMNVSTLELGDSALYLCASSLVGGSGREAFFGQGTRLTVV.

The rearrangement links TRBV2 to TRBJ2-1, with D perhaps matching TRBD2 (6 bases). V lost 8 bases and J 15 bases, leaving 23 bases between the germline ends. Per germline, CDR1 SNHLY and CDR2 FYNNEI. This CDR3 is built from 13 residues. This chain's CDR3 is CASGLNSEGPRFF. Written as DNA, the CDR3 is TGTGCCAGCGGTTTGAACTCGGAGGGCCCTAGGTTCTTC. The entire variable domain, with the rest obtained from reference TRBV2 and TRBJ2-1, is as follows: EPEVTQTPSHQVTQMGQEVILRCVPISNHLYFYWYRQILGQKVEFLVSFYNNEISEKSEIFDDQFSVERPDGSNFTLKIRSTKLEDSAMYFCASGLNSEGPRFFGPGTRLTVL.

The sample holds one count of this clone. The chain combines TRBV28 with TRBJ1-4; the match to TRBD1 covers 7 bases. This CDR3 is built from 16 residues. Losses at the gene ends were 5 bases for V and 7 bases for J; bases not matched to a gene: 13. Germline V gives CDR1 MDHEN, CDR2 SYDVKM. CDR3 in amino acids: CASSPPWTGLVEKLFF. In nucleotides, the CDR3 is TGTGCCAGCAGTCCCCCGTGGACAGGATTGGTTGAAAAACTGTTTTTT.

The V call is TRBV2, the J call TRBJ2-4, with a tentative D call TRBD2 (6 bases). This CDR3 contains 15 residues. Trimming took 1 base from V and 6 from J, leaving 13 bases between them. From germline, CDR1 is SNHLY and CDR2 FYNNEI. CDR3 in amino acids: CASSEELGTVNIQYF. The CDR3 DNA reads TGTGCCAGCAGTGAAGAGTTAGGGACTGTAAACATTCAGTACTTC. The full variable domain, rest sourced from reference TRBV2 and TRBJ2-4, is EPEVTQTPSHQVTQMGQEVILRCVPISNHLYFYWYRQILGQKVEFLVSFYNNEISEKSEIFDDQFSVERPDGSNFTLKIRSTKLEDSAMYFCASSEELGTVNIQYFGAGTRLSVL.

This clone was observed a few times. The chain has TRBV4-3 and TRBJ1-5, with D perhaps TRBD1 (5 bases). The V end was cut by 0 bases, the J end by 7 bases, with 10 bases between. CDR3 length: 14 amino acids. Germline-derived CDR1 and CDR2 are LGHNA and YSLEER. The CDR3 sequence is CASSQDLGAQPQHF. The CDR3 DNA is TGCGCCAGCAGCCAAGATCTTGGGGCCCAGCCCCAGCATTTT.

V usage is TRBV9 and J usage is TRBJ1-1; D unresolved. The CDR3 length is 14 residues. Per germline, CDR1 SGDLS and CDR2 YYNGEE. Trimming shortened V by 1 base and J by 1 base, and 8 bases separated the two germline ends. DNA for the CDR3: TGTGCCAGCAGCGTATTCCCGGGGAACACTGAAGCTTTCTTT. As protein: CASSVFPGNTEAFF.

The chain links TRBV6-1 to TRBJ2-7; tentatively, D is TRBD2 (6 bases). Germline V lookup: CDR1 MNHNS, CDR2 SASEGT. Between the trimmed V and J ends, which lost 4 bases and 4 bases, there was a span of 20 bases. CDR3 length: 16 residues. The CDR3 coding sequence is TGTGCCAGCAGTGTATGGGCCCGGGACTCAGAGTACGAGCAGTACTTC. Protein sequence: CASSVWARDSEYEQYF.

The chain has TRBV18 and TRBJ2-3, with TRBD2 matching 9 bases. J lost 4 bases, V lost 2 bases, and 4 bases had no gene match. The germline gives CDR1 KGHSH, CDR2 LQKENI. The CDR3 is 15 residues long. CDR3 sequence reads: CASSPGLAGSDTQYF. In nucleotides, the CDR3 is TGTGCCAGCTCACCAGGCCTAGCGGGGTCAGATACGCAGTATTTT. Full variable domain (rest looked up from reference TRBV18 and TRBJ2-3): NAGVMQNPRHLVRRRGQEARLRCSPMKGHSHVYWYRQLPEEGLKFMVYLQKENIIDESGMPKERFSAEFPKEGPSILRIQQVVRGDSAAYFCASSPGLAGSDTQYFGPGTRLTVL.

The J gene is TRBJ1-6, the V gene TRBV7-2; D unresolved. Deletions cut 6 bases from V and 5 bases from J, with 11 bases between. This CDR3 comprises 14 residues. Germline V gene lookup returns CDR1 SGHTA and CDR2 FQGNSA. The CDR3 DNA reads as TGTGCCAGCAGGCCCAACAGTAATAATTCACCCCTCCACTTT. Its translation is CASRPNSNNSPLHF. Looking up the rest from reference TRBV7-2 and TRBJ1-6 gives the full variable domain: GAGVSQSPSNKVTEKGKDVELRCDPISGHTALYWYRQSLGQGLEFLIYFQGNSAPDKSGLPSDRFSAERTGGSVSTLTIQRTQQEDSAVYLCASRPNSNNSPLHFGNGTRLTVT.